A single sample gave rise to the 32 T cell receptor beta chains below, sequenced in a study of T cells in Graves' hyperthyroidism and ophthalmopathy. Template material for amplifying TCR beta CDR3 regions consisted of RNA transcripts. The HTBI primer set served for first-round RT-PCR of the TCR CDR3. TCRdb re-derived calls from the multiplex PCR reads in MiXCR, one entry per CDR3 protein. The sample contains fewer than 650,000 distinct CDR3 sequences, roughly 15% of which appear only once. The sequenced material came from blood. These TCRs come from a woman aged 35 to 49 with Graves' ophthalmopathy.

The sample holds many counts of this clonotype. J is TRBJ2-2 and V is TRBV6-2 or TRBV6-3; D perhaps matches TRBD2 (6 bases). V was trimmed by 5 bases and J by 6 bases, leaving 28 bases between them. Looked up from germline, CDR1 is MNHEY and CDR2 is SVGEGT. The CDR3 contains 19 residues. CDR3 region: CASSPQERAPSHVPGELFF. CDR3 sequence (DNA): TGTGCCAGCAGTCCTCAGGAGCGGGCACCTTCCCATGTTCCCGGGGAGCTGTTTTTT.

In its sample, this clonotype was seen many times. The chain carries TRBV30 and TRBJ2-7, with TRBD2 as a possible D gene (6 bases). Trimming stripped 1 base from V and 3 bases from J, with 7 bases between. The CDR3 length is 12 residues. Germline CDR1 GTSNPN, CDR2 SVGIG (reference sequence). In DNA, the CDR3 is TGTGCCTGGAGTGGGGGGGTCTACGAGCAGTACTTC. Protein product: CAWSGGVYEQYF.

This clonotype was found many times. This sequence joins TRBV27 and TRBJ2-7; D is perhaps TRBD1 (5 bases). Per germline, CDR1 MNHEY and CDR2 SMNVEV (reference sequence). The CDR3 covers 14 residues. V lost 5 bases and J 0 bases, leaving 11 bases between the germline ends. CDR3 DNA sequence: TGTGCCAGCAGTGACAGTTGGAGCTCCTACGAGCAGTACTTC. The encoded protein is CASSDSWSSYEQYF.

This clonotype showed up many times. The chain couples TRBV11-1 to TRBJ1-2, with D unresolved. V was pared by 8 bases and J by 6 bases, with 10 bases between. The CDR3 runs to 11 residues. The germline gives CDR1 SGHAT, CDR2 FQDESV (reference sequence). CDR3 coding DNA: TGTGCCAGCGCCGACGTGGATGGCTACACCTTC. This gives the protein CASADVDGYTF. The full variable domain, completed using reference TRBV11-1 and TRBJ1-2, is EAEVAQSPRYKITEKSQAVAFWCDPISGHATLYWYRQILGQGPELLVQFQDESVVDDSQLPKDRFSAERLKGVDSTLKIQPAELGDSAMYLCASADVDGYTFGSGTRLTVV.

This clonotype turned up a few times. J is TRBJ1-1 and V is TRBV14, with D unclear. Germline CDR1 SGHDN, CDR2 FVKESK. V lost 0 bases to trimming and J lost 3 bases, with 11 bases between them. CDR3 length: 15 residues. This CDR3 is CASSQDPFTHTEAFF. The CDR3 nucleotides are TGTGCCAGCAGCCAAGATCCGTTTACCCACACTGAAGCTTTCTTT.

In this sample, this clonotype turned up many times. This chain links TRBV6-5 with TRBJ2-7; D remains ambiguous. V gave up 8 bases and J gave up 5 bases, with 10 bases separating them. Per the germline V gene, CDR1 is MNHEY and CDR2 is SVGAGI. The length of the CDR3 is 11 residues. The CDR3 spells CASAQLDEQYF. The CDR3 DNA is TGTGCCAGCGCCCAACTCGACGAGCAGTACTTC.

This clonotype was observed at least ten times. The chain uses TRBV20-1 and TRBJ1-2, with 7 bases matching TRBD1. Germline V gives CDR1 DFQATT, CDR2 SNEGSKA (reference sequence). This CDR3 contains 15 residues. The J segment lost 8 bases and the V segment lost 1 base, leaving 13 bases of the junction unmatched. The CDR3 protein is CSARGRQGSVEGYTF. DNA of the CDR3: TGCAGTGCTAGAGGCCGACAGGGAAGCGTGGAAGGCTACACCTTC.

Only a few counts were recorded for this clonotype. This chain uses TRBV10-3 with TRBJ2-7; 8 bases match TRBD1. The V gene's germline CDR1 is ENHRY and CDR2 SYGVKD. CDR3 size: 17 residues. Trimming cost V 4 bases and J 2 bases; bases outside gene matches: 13. CDR3 residues: CAISASPGQGLAYEQYF. The CDR3 region has the DNA TGTGCCATCAGTGCCTCTCCTGGACAGGGACTTGCCTACGAGCAGTACTTC.

This clonotype was seen a single time. V gene TRBV6-2 or TRBV6-3 combines with J gene TRBJ2-2; D is ambiguous. Trimming removed 4 bases from V and 6 bases from J, with 9 bases in between. The V gene's germline CDR1 is MNHEY and CDR2 SVGEGT. CDR3 size: 13 residues. DNA of the CDR3: TGTGCCAGCAGTTCCGCTAATCCCGGGGAGCTGTTTTTT. Its translation is CASSSANPGELFF.

CDR3 bases: TGTGCCAGCAGATATCAAACAGGGGATAAAAACATTCAGTACTTC. Protein sequence: CASRYQTGDKNIQYF. This rearrangement joins TRBV2 to TRBJ2-4, with 7 bases that match TRBD1. Trimming at V came to 6 bases and at J to 4 bases, leaving 9 bases not matched to a gene. There are 15 residues in the CDR3. Germline values: CDR1 SNHLY, CDR2 FYNNEI.

The rearrangement joins TRBV6-2 or TRBV6-3 to TRBJ2-3; D is possibly TRBD2 (5 bases). The V gene's germline CDR1 is MNHEY and CDR2 SVGEGT. V shed 2 bases and J shed 4 bases, with 25 bases lying between them. This CDR3 is 19 amino acids long. The CDR3 coding sequence is TGTGCCAGCAGTTACCCTGGACTGGGCCCGGCGCACGTCTCAGATACGCAGTATTTT. Translated, it gives CASSYPGLGPAHVSDTQYF.

This clonotype has a count of ten or more. J is TRBJ2-5 and V is TRBV9; 7 nucleotides match TRBD2. This CDR3 is built from 15 residues. Trimming at V came to 4 bases and at J to 1 base, leaving 7 bases not matched to a gene. Germline CDR1 is SGDLS and CDR2 is YYNGEE. This CDR3 is CASSIWGGTQETQYF. The CDR3 bases are TGTGCCAGCAGCATATGGGGGGGGACCCAAGAGACCCAGTACTTC.

The gene calls are TRBV5-4 and TRBJ1-1; 9 bases map to TRBD1. V lost 3 bases, J lost 5 bases, and 11 bases stayed unmatched. The CDR3 loop spans 16 amino acids. Germline V gene lookup returns CDR1 SGHNT and CDR2 YYREEE (reference sequence). As DNA, the CDR3 is TGTGCCAGCAGCTCACCCCCCGGACAGGGGAGGACTGAAGCTTTCTTT. It specifies CASSSPPGQGRTEAFF.

The chain links TRBV6-2 or TRBV6-3 to TRBJ2-5; the match to TRBD2 covers 11 bases. The germline V gene encodes CDR1 MNHEY and CDR2 SVGEGT. Trimming took 7 bases from V and 8 from J; bases not matched to a gene: 9. CDR3 length: 14 amino acids. Here the CDR3 reads CASKKGLAAGTQYF. Here the CDR3 DNA reads TGTGCCAGCAAGAAGGGACTAGCGGCAGGAACCCAGTACTTC.

This clonotype was seen many times. V gene TRBV29-1 combines with J gene TRBJ1-1; 9 positions match TRBD1. The V gene's germline CDR1 is SQVTM and CDR2 ANQGSEA. Trimming removed 6 bases from V and 4 bases from J; junction bases left unmatched: 6. This CDR3 contains 13 residues. CDR3 protein: CSVGQGLGTEAFF. CDR3 coding DNA: TGCAGCGTGGGACAGGGTTTGGGCACTGAAGCTTTCTTT.

This clonotype was found a few times. The J gene is TRBJ1-5, the V gene TRBV7-9; D is uncertain. V was trimmed by 5 bases and J by 5 bases, leaving 10 bases between them. Germline-derived CDR1 and CDR2 are SEHNR and FQNEAQ (reference sequence). The CDR3 extends over 13 amino acids. The CDR3 loop is CASSRGWDQPQHF. Here the CDR3 DNA reads TGTGCCAGCAGCCGCGGGTGGGATCAGCCCCAGCATTTT.

This clonotype was detected many times. The V and J genes are TRBV30 and TRBJ2-7; weak D call: TRBD1 (7 bases). Germline assignment: CDR1 GTSNPN and CDR2 SVGIG (reference sequence). The CDR3 is 13 amino acids. V was cut by 1 base and J by 4 bases, with 11 bases left in between. The CDR3 spells CAWSAPGGYEQYF. The CDR3 region has the DNA TGTGCCTGGAGTGCCCCAGGGGGGTACGAGCAGTACTTC.

The V and J genes are TRBV27 and TRBJ2-7, with TRBD1 identical over 7 bases. Unmatched junction bases numbered 8, after V lost 5 bases and J lost 4 bases. This CDR3 is built from 14 residues. CDR1 is MNHEY, CDR2 SMNVEV, per germline (reference sequence). DNA of the CDR3: TGTGCCAGCAGTGTCGGGACAGACCCATACGAGCAGTACTTC. Translation: CASSVGTDPYEQYF.

The chain carries TRBV7-3 and TRBJ2-7, with D tentatively TRBD2 (6 bases). Germline V gene sequence: CDR1 SGHTA, CDR2 FQGTGA. Trimming left V 5 bases short and J 4 bases short, with 21 bases between. The CDR3 is 16 amino acids. The CDR3 loop reads CASSPAGKRVPYEQYF. In nucleotides, the CDR3 is TGTGCCAGCAGCCCGGCCGGGAAGCGGGTACCTTACGAGCAGTACTTC. The full variable domain, its missing parts supplied by reference TRBV7-3 and TRBJ2-7, is GAGVSQTPSNKVTEKGKYVELRCDPISGHTALYWYRQSLGQGPEFLIYFQGTGAADDSGLPNDRFFAVRPEGSVSTLKIQRTERGDSAVYLCASSPAGKRVPYEQYFGPGTRLTVT.

This clonotype showed up many times. This rearrangement joins TRBV7-8 to TRBJ2-5; tentative D call: TRBD2 (5 bases). The V end lost 4 bases, the J end lost 5 bases, and 11 bases lay between the germline ends. Germline CDR1 and CDR2: SGHVS and FQNEAQ. This CDR3 contains 13 residues. The CDR3 reads CASSWLAGETQYF. DNA of the CDR3: TGTGCCAGCAGCTGGCTAGCCGGGGAGACCCAGTACTTC.

This CDR3 reads CASSPRVAAEAFF. CDR3 nucleotide sequence: TGTGCCAGCAGCCCGCGGGTGGCGGCTGAAGCTTTCTTT. V gene TRBV7-8 combines with J gene TRBJ1-1; D uncertain. V dropped 5 bases and J dropped 6 bases, with 13 bases sitting between them. The germline CDR1 and CDR2 sequences are SGHVS and FQNEAQ. This CDR3 spans 13 amino acids. Filled out from reference TRBV7-8 and TRBJ1-1, the complete variable domain reads GAGVSQSPRYKVAKRGQDVALRCDPISGHVSLFWYQQALGQGPEFLTYFQNEAQLDKSGLPSDRFFAERPEGSVSTLKIQRTQQEDSAVYLCASSPRVAAEAFFGQGTRLTVV.

This clonotype showed up many times. The rearrangement joins TRBV19 to TRBJ2-2, with 7 bases identical to TRBD2. Looked up from germline, CDR1 is LNHDA and CDR2 is SQIVND (reference sequence). With V trimmed by 0 bases and J by 6 bases, 7 bases remained unmatched. The CDR3 is 16 amino acids. The CDR3 DNA reads as TGTGCCAGTAGTATAGATCTTGGGGGGGAGGCCGGGGAGCTGTTTTTT. The encoded protein is CASSIDLGGEAGELFF.

V gene TRBV5-6 combines with J gene TRBJ2-6, with 7 bases matching TRBD1. V shed 5 bases and J 0 bases; nucleotides not matched to a gene: 2. CDR3 length: 15 residues. Germline CDR1 SGHDT, CDR2 YYEEEE. The CDR3 protein is CASRGTASGANVLTF. CDR3 in DNA: TGTGCCAGCAGAGGGACAGCCTCTGGGGCCAACGTCCTGACTTTC.

This clonotype has a count of ten or more. This chain connects TRBV19 to TRBJ1-5, with D tentatively TRBD1 (6 bases). This CDR3 comprises 14 residues. The V and J ends lost 5 bases and 10 bases respectively, with 18 bases between them. Germline V gene sequence: CDR1 LNHDA, CDR2 SQIVND (reference sequence). For the CDR3, the DNA is TGTGCCAGTAGTTTGGTCCACAGGGATCTTCCCCAGCATTTT. Encoded protein: CASSLVHRDLPQHF.

The chain recombines TRBV27 with TRBJ1-5; 9 bases are a match to TRBD1. The CDR3 sequence is 16 residues long. Germline loops: CDR1 MNHEY, CDR2 SMNVEV (reference sequence). The V segment lost 5 bases and the J segment 5 bases; nucleotides outside the gene matches: 10. DNA for the CDR3: TGTGCCAGCAGTAGTCTCGACAGGGGGTACGATCAGCCCCAGCATTTT. Protein: CASSSLDRGYDQPQHF.

This clonotype appeared many times. CDR3 in amino acids: CSVEGQGTYEQYF. The CDR3 DNA sequence: TGCAGCGTCGAGGGGCAGGGGACCTACGAGCAGTACTTC. This rearrangement joins TRBV29-1 to TRBJ2-7; a weak D match, TRBD1 (6 bases). The V end was cut by 6 bases, the J end by 2 bases, with 14 bases between. This CDR3 has 13 amino acids. Germline V gene sequence: CDR1 SQVTM, CDR2 ANQGSEA.

There are many counts of this clonotype. The rearrangement uses TRBV7-2 and TRBJ2-7; 7 nucleotides agree with TRBD1. The germline V gene encodes CDR1 SGHTA and CDR2 FQGNSA. After removal of 5 bases from V and 4 bases from J, the junction contained 11 bases not matched to a gene. The CDR3 length is 15 residues. DNA of the CDR3: TGTGCCAGCAGCCCCCCCGAGACAGGGAATTACGAGCAGTACTTC. Encoded protein: CASSPPETGNYEQYF.

This clonotype was seen at least ten times. The chain joins TRBV28 to TRBJ1-2, with D possibly matching TRBD1 (5 bases). V lost 6 bases and J 8 bases, leaving 13 bases between the germline ends. Germline V gene data show CDR1 as MDHEN and CDR2 as SYDVKM. The CDR3 has 12 residues. The CDR3 region is CASSDSLRGYTF. CDR3 nucleotide sequence: TGTGCCAGCAGCGACAGCTTACGGGGCTACACCTTC.

This clonotype came up once. The chain has TRBV6-2 or TRBV6-3 and TRBJ1-5; D remains unclear. V was shortened by 7 bases and J by 8 bases, with 18 bases between the two germline ends. This CDR3 is built from 14 residues. The germline CDR1 and CDR2 sequences are MNHEY and SVGEGT. CDR3 residues: CASNTRAPREPQHF. The CDR3 DNA reads TGTGCCAGCAATACCCGGGCCCCGAGGGAGCCCCAGCATTTT.

The sample holds many counts of this clonotype. The V call is TRBV12-3 or TRBV12-4, the J call TRBJ1-2, with D maybe TRBD1 (6 bases). The length of the CDR3 is 14 residues. V dropped 2 bases and J dropped 4 bases, with 11 bases sitting between them. The CDR3 coding sequence is TGTGCCAGCAGTTTATGGGGCAGGGGCTATGGCTACACCTTC. Encoded protein: CASSLWGRGYGYTF.

This clonotype was recorded at least ten times. The chain links TRBV28 to TRBJ2-7, with D tentatively TRBD2 (6 bases). CDR3 length equals 12 residues. Germline assignment: CDR1 MDHEN and CDR2 SYDVKM. Trimming cost V 6 bases and J 7 bases, with 13 bases left between them. CDR3 nucleotide sequence: TGTGCCAGCAGACCCCAGGCGGGGGAGCAGTACTTC. This sequence encodes CASRPQAGEQYF.

The chain combines TRBV27 with TRBJ1-2; D is uncertain. This CDR3 region has 13 residues. Between the trimmed V and J ends, which lost 2 bases and 2 bases, there was a span of 6 bases. CDR1 MNHEY and CDR2 SMNVEV come from the germline V gene (reference sequence). The CDR3 DNA is TGTGCCAGCAGTTTAAACTTCAACTATGGCTACACCTTC. It translates to CASSLNFNYGYTF.